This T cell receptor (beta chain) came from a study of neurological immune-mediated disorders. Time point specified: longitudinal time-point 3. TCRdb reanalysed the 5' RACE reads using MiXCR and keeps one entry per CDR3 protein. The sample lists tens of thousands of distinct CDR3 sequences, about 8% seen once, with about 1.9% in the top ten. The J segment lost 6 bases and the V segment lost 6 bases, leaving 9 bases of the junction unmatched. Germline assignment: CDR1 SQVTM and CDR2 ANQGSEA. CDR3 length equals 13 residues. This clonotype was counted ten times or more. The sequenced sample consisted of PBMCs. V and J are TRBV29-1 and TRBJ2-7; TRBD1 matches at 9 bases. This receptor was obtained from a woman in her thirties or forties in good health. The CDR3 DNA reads TGCAGCGTGCCGGACAGGGGAACGAGCGAGCAGTACTTC. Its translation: CSVPDRGTSEQYF.